The clone carrying this TCR beta chain was seen only a few times. Its antigen is still unknown. The data originate from a study of neurological immune-mediated disorders. Germline lookup yields CDR1 SEHNR and CDR2 FQNEAQ (reference sequence). Between the trimmed V and J ends, which lost 2 bases and 3 bases, there was a span of 10 bases. The CDR3 runs to 14 residues. TCRdb passed the 5' RACE reads through MiXCR, listing each CDR3 protein once. The table lists 65,000 to 95,000 distinct CDR3 sequences, just over 5% of them singletons. Study conclusions and caveats: Among expanded clones, no CDR3 amino acid sequences were shared across subjects, a pattern suggesting private repertoires in all groups.

The receptor was derived from a woman aged 25 to 45 with multiple sclerosis. Source material: PBMCs. This sequence joins TRBV7-9 and TRBJ1-2, with D unclear. The CDR3 DNA reads as TGTGCCAGCAGCTTAACTATTGGGGACTATGGCTACACCTTC. Translation gives CASSLTIGDYGYTF.